This T cell receptor (beta chain) was identified during a study of response to subunit inactivated influenza vaccine. Whole-study results and caveats: Few additional T cells are recruited per seasonal influenza vaccination, authors suggested.

TCRdb re-derived calls from the RT-PCR reads in MiXCR, one entry per CDR3 protein. Found here are 500,000 to 600,000 distinct CDR3 sequences, approximately 15% of them singletons; the top ten hold 11%. This clonotype appeared a few times. Its antigen is as yet unknown. Germline values: CDR1 SQVTM, CDR2 ANQGSEA. Germline trimming cut 4 bases from V and 7 bases from J; bases unmatched to any gene: 5. The CDR3 is made up of 14 amino acids. The sample consisted of PBMCs from blood, taken less than 13 days after vaccination. This chain connects TRBV29-1 to TRBJ2-7; 15 bases line up with TRBD2. This clonotype originated in a man aged 50-59 years who received an inactivated influenza vaccine. The CDR3 DNA reads TGCAGCGTTGGGGGACTAGCGGGAGGAAGAGAGCAGTACTTC. The encoded protein is CSVGGLAGGREQYF.